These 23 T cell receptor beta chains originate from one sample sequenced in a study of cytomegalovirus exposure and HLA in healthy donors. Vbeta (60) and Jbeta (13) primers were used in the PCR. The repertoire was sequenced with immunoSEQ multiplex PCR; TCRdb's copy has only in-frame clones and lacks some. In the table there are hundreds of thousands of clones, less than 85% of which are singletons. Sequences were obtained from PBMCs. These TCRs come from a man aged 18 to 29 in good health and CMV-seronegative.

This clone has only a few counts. The CDR3: CASSICSGPKYEQYF. CDR3 nucleotide sequence: TGTGCCAGCAGCATTTGTTCAGGGCCCAAATACGAGCAGTACTTC. The chain uses TRBV21-1 and TRBJ2-7; the listed D gene, TRBD1, was not tested against the DNA. TRBV21-1 is assigned pseudogene status. The CDR3 has 15 residues.

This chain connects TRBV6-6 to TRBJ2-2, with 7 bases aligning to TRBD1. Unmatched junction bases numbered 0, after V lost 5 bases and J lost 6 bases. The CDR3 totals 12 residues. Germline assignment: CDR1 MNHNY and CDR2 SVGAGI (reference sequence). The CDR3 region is CASSRGPGELFF. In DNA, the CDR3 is TGTGCCAGCAGTAGGGGGCCCGGGGAGCTGTTTTTT.

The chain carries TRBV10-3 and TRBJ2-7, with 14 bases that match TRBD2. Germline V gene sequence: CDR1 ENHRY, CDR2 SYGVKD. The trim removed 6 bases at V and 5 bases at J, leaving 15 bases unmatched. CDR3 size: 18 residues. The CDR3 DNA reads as TGTGCCATCAGCGCGCGCCAAGGGACTAGCGGGAGTCTTCACGAGCAGTACTTC. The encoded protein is CAISARQGTSGSLHEQYF.

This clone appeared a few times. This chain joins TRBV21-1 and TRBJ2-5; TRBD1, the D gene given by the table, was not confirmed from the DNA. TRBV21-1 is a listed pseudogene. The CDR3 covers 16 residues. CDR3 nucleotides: TGTGCCAGCAGCCCCCCCCCGGGACAGGGCTTGGAGACCCAGTACTTC. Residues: CASSPPPGQGLETQYF.

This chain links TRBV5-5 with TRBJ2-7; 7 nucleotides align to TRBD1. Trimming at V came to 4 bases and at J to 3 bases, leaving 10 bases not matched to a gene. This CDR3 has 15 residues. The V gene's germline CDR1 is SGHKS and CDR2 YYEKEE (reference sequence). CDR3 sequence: CASSPNWDSNYEQYF. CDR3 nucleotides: TGTGCCAGCAGCCCAAACTGGGACAGCAACTACGAGCAGTACTTC.

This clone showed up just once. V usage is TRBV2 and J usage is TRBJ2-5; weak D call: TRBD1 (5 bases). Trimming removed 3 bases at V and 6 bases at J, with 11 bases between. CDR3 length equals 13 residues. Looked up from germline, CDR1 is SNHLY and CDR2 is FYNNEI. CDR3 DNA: TGTGCCAGCAGTGACCAGGGTGTGCAGACCCAGTACTTC. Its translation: CASSDQGVQTQYF.

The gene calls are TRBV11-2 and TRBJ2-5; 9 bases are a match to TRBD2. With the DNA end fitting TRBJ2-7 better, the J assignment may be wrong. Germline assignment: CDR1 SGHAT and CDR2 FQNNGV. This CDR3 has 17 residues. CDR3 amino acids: CASSSDLLSGRAYEQYF. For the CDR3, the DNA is TGTGCCAGCAGCTCGGATCTACTTAGCGGGAGAGCCTACGAGCAGTACTTC.

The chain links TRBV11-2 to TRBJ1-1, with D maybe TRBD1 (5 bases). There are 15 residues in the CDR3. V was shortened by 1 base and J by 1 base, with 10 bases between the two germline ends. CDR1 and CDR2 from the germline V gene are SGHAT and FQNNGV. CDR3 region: CASSLGIGENTEAFF. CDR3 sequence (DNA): TGTGCCAGCAGCTTAGGGATAGGGGAGAACACTGAAGCTTTCTTT.

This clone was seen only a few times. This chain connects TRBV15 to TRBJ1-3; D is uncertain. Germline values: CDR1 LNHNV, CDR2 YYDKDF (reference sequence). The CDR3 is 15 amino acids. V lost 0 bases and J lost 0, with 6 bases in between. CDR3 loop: CATSRDYNSGNTIYF. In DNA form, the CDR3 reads TGTGCCACCAGCAGAGATTACAACTCTGGAAACACCATATATTTT.

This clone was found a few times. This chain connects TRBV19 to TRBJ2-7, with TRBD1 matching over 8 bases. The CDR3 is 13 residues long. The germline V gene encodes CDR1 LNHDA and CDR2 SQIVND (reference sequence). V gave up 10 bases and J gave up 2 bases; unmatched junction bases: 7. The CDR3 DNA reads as TGTGCCATTTCTCAGGGGGCAGCCTACGAGCAGTACTTC. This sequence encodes CAISQGAAYEQYF.

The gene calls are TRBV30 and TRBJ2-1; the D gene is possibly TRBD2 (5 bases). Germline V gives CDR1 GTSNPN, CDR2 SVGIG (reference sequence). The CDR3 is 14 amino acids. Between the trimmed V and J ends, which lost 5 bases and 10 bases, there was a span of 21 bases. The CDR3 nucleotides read TGTGCCTGGGAGCTTGGGCTAGCCAGGCGGGAGCAGTTCTTC. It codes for CAWELGLARREQFF.

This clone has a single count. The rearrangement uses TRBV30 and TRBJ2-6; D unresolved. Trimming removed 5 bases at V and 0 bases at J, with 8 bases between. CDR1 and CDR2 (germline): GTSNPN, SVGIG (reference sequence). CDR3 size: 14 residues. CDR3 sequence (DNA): TGTGCCTGGGCCCGAGGCTCTGGGGCCAACGTCCTGACTTTC. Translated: CAWARGSGANVLTF.

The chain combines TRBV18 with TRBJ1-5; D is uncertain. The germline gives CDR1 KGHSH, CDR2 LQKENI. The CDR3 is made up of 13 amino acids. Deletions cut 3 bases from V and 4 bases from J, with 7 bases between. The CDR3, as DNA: TGTGCCAGCTCACCCGGGGAAAATCAGCCCCAGCATTTT. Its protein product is CASSPGENQPQHF.

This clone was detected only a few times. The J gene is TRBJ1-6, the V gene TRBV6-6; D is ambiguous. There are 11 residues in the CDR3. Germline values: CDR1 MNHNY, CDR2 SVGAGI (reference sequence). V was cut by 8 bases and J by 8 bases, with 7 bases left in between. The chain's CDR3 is CASSRDSPLHF. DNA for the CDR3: TGTGCCAGCTCGAGGGATTCACCCCTCCACTTT.

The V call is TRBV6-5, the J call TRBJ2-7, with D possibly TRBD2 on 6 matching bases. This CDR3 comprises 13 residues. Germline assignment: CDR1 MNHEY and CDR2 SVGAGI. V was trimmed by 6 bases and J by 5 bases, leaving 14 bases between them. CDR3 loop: CASRSAGFHEQYF. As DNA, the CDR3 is TGTGCCAGCAGGTCGGCGGGATTCCACGAGCAGTACTTC.

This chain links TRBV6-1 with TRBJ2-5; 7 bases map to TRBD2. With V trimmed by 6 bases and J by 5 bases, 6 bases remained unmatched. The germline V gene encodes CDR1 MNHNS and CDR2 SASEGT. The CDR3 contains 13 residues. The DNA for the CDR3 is TGTGCCAGCAGGCCTAGCGGTTGGGAGACCCAGTACTTC. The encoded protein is CASRPSGWETQYF.

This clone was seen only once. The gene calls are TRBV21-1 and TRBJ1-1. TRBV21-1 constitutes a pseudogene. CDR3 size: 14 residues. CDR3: CASPEKIRYTEAFF. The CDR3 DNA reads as TGTGCCAGCCCCGAGAAAATTCGGTACACTGAAGCTTTCTTT.

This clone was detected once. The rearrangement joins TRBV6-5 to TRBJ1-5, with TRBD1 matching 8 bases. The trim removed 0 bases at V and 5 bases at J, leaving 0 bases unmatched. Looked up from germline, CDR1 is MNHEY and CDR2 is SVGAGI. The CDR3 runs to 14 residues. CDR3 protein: CASSYSTGDQPQHF. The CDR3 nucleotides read TGTGCCAGCAGTTACTCGACAGGGGATCAGCCCCAGCATTTT.

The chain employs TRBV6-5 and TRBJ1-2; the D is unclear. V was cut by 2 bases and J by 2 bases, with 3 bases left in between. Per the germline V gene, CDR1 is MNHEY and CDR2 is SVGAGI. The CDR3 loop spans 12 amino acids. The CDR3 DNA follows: TGTGCCAGCAGTTACGGCAACTATGGCTACACCTTC. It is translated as CASSYGNYGYTF.

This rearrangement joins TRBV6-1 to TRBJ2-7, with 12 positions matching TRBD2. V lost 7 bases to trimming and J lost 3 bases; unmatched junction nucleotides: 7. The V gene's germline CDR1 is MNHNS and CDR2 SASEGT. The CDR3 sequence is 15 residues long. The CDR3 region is CASTSTSGSLYEQYF. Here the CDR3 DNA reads TGTGCCAGCACCTCGACTAGCGGGAGCCTCTACGAGCAGTACTTC.

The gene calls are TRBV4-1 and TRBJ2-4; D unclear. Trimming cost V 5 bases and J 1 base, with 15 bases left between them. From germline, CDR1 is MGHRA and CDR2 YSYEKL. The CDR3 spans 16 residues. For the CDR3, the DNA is TGCGCCAGCAGCTCGTCCCCGGAGAGGGCCAAAAACATTCAGTACTTC. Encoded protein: CASSSSPERAKNIQYF.

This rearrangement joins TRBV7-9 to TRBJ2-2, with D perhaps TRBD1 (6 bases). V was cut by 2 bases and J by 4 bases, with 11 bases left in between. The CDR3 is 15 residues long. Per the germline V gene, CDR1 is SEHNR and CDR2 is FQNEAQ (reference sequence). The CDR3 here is CASSLTSTGTGELFF. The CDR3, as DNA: TGTGCCAGCAGCTTAACCTCGACAGGCACCGGGGAGCTGTTTTTT.

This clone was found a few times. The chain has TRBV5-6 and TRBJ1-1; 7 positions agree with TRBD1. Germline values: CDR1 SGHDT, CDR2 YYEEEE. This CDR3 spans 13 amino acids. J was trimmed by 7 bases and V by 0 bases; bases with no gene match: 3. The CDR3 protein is CASSLGQGVEAFF. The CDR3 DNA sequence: TGTGCCAGCAGCTTGGGTCAGGGGGTTGAAGCTTTCTTT. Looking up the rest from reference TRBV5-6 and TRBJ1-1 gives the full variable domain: DAGVTQSPTHLIKTRGQQVTLRCSPKSGHDTVSWYQQALGQGPQFIFQYYEEEERQRGNFPDRFSGHQFPNYSSELNVNALLLGDSALYLCASSLGQGVEAFFGQGTRLTVV.